Below are 28 T cell receptor beta chains sequenced from a single sample in a study of identical twins. TCRdb ran MiXCR on the 5' RACE reads and lists one entry per CDR3 protein. The sample lists 280,000 or so distinct CDR3 sequences; 6.5% to 9.5% were seen once. In addition, the sample was reused for a study of yellow fever vaccine responses in identical twins.

The sample consisted of memory (CD45RO+) T cells sorted from blood. The receptors originated from a woman aged 18 to 35 in good health.

In its sample, this clonotype was seen many times. The chain joins TRBV20-1 to TRBJ1-3; D gene unclear. The CDR3 totals 14 residues. Germline lookup yields CDR1 DFQATT and CDR2 SNEGSKA (reference sequence). The germline V and J ends were trimmed by 3 bases and 0 bases, with 9 bases remaining between them. CDR3 in amino acids: CSASRVNSGNTIYF. For the CDR3, the DNA is TGCAGTGCTAGTAGGGTTAACTCTGGAAACACCATATATTTT.

In its sample, this clonotype was seen many times. J is TRBJ2-5 and V is TRBV7-9; TRBD2 matches at 7 bases. The germline gives CDR1 SEHNR, CDR2 FQNEAQ (reference sequence). Germline trimming cut 7 bases from V and 2 bases from J; bases unmatched to any gene: 7. The CDR3 covers 14 residues. This CDR3 reads CASNPSGDQETQYF. Here the CDR3 DNA reads TGTGCCAGCAACCCGAGCGGGGATCAAGAGACCCAGTACTTC.

V is TRBV3-1 and J is TRBJ2-1; maybe TRBD2 (7 bases). Germline CDR1 is LGHDT and CDR2 is YNNKEL (reference sequence). Trimming took off 4 bases at V and 4 bases at J, with 14 bases between the two ends. The length of the CDR3 is 15 residues. This CDR3 reads CASSRKGGNYNEQFF. The CDR3 DNA follows: TGTGCCAGCAGCCGGAAGGGGGGGAATTACAATGAGCAGTTCTTC.

This clonotype was recorded a few times. This sequence joins TRBV3-1 and TRBJ2-5; D may match TRBD1 or TRBD2 (6 bases each). Trimming took 6 bases from V and 1 from J, leaving 15 bases between them. Germline V gives CDR1 LGHDT, CDR2 YNNKEL (reference sequence). The CDR3 spans 15 residues. The CDR3 protein is CASRPFRGPQETQYF. Here the CDR3 DNA reads TGTGCCAGCAGACCCTTCCGGGGGCCCCAAGAGACCCAGTACTTC.

This chain uses TRBV29-1 with TRBJ2-6, with D unresolved. CDR3 length equals 13 residues. Germline loops: CDR1 SQVTM, CDR2 ANQGSEA. Trimming took 5 bases from V and 0 from J, leaving 5 bases between them. The CDR3 sequence is CSVRSSGANVLTF. The DNA of the CDR3 is TGCAGCGTTCGGAGCTCTGGGGCCAACGTCCTGACTTTC.

The V gene is TRBV6-1, the J gene TRBJ1-4, with TRBD1 identical over 9 bases. The CDR3 covers 14 residues. V was pared by 7 bases and J by 5 bases, with 5 bases of the junction left unmatched. The germline V gene encodes CDR1 MNHNS and CDR2 SASEGT. Here the CDR3 reads CASKRTGENEKLFF. The CDR3, as DNA: TGTGCCAGCAAGAGGACAGGGGAGAATGAAAAACTGTTTTTT.

This clonotype was observed at least ten times. The chain couples TRBV5-1 to TRBJ2-3, with D possibly matching TRBD2 (6 bases). Trimming took 5 bases from V and 9 from J, leaving 16 bases between them. CDR1 SGHRS and CDR2 YFSETQ come from the germline V gene. The CDR3 has 13 residues. The CDR3 here is CASSRDSVGTQYF. The DNA of the CDR3 is TGCGCCAGCAGTCGGGACTCCGTCGGAACGCAGTATTTT.

The gene calls are TRBV4-2 and TRBJ2-5; tentatively, D is TRBD1 (6 bases). Trimming shortened V by 0 bases and J by 5 bases, and 19 bases separated the two germline ends. The CDR3 has 17 residues. The germline CDR1 and CDR2 sequences are LGHNA and YNFKEQ. DNA for the CDR3: TGTGCCAGCAGCCAAGAGATTATAGGCCAGGGGATGGAGACCCAGTACTTC. Amino acid sequence: CASSQEIIGQGMETQYF.

This clonotype has just a few counts. This chain joins TRBV13 and TRBJ2-5, with TRBD2 identical over 7 bases. The germline gives CDR1 PRHDT, CDR2 FYEKMQ (reference sequence). The CDR3 consists of 15 residues. V lost 0 bases and J lost 5; bases outside the gene matches: 6. The CDR3 nucleotides are TGTGCCAGCAGCTTAGGTGGCGGGAGAGGTGAGACCCAGTACTTC. This gives the protein CASSLGGGRGETQYF.

In its sample, this clonotype was seen a few times. The chain joins TRBV5-1 to TRBJ2-1; tentative D call: TRBD1 (5 bases). Germline V gene data show CDR1 as SGHRS and CDR2 as YFSETQ. The CDR3 runs 16 residues. With 0 bases removed from V and 6 bases from J, the gap between germline ends came to 16 bases. For the CDR3, the DNA is TGCGCCAGCAGCTTGGCCCAGGGCGCCCATCTCAATGAGCAGTTCTTC. Translated: CASSLAQGAHLNEQFF.

This clonotype was detected a few times. The CDR3 region is CASSPLLQLKSYNEQFF. The CDR3 nucleotides are TGTGCCAGCAGTCCGTTACTCCAGCTAAAGTCCTACAATGAGCAGTTCTTC. The rearrangement links TRBV27 to TRBJ2-1; D is uncertain. The CDR3 is 17 amino acids. The germline V and J ends were trimmed by 5 bases and 1 base, with 18 bases remaining between them. In germline, CDR1 is MNHEY, CDR2 SMNVEV (reference sequence).

This clonotype was observed many times. This chain links TRBV5-1 with TRBJ2-1; 8 nucleotides agree with TRBD2. Germline V gives CDR1 SGHRS, CDR2 YFSETQ. V dropped 3 bases and J dropped 8; count of bases not matched to a gene: 7. This CDR3 has 14 amino acids. The CDR3 coding sequence is TGCGCCAGCAGCTCAGCGGGAGCTGTATATGAGCAGTTCTTC. Residues: CASSSAGAVYEQFF.

This clonotype was counted ten times or more. Written as DNA, the CDR3 is TGTGCCAGCAGAAACCGGCTGGACAGGAACACTGAAGCTTTCTTT. Translated: CASRNRLDRNTEAFF. This chain uses TRBV28 with TRBJ1-1, with TRBD1 as a possible D gene (6 bases). The germline V and J ends were trimmed by 6 bases and 1 base, with 15 bases remaining between them. Per germline, CDR1 MDHEN and CDR2 SYDVKM. The CDR3 spans 15 residues.

There are many counts of this clonotype. The rearrangement uses TRBV24-1 and TRBJ2-1; 9 bases agree with TRBD2. The CDR3 runs to 18 residues. The germline V gene encodes CDR1 KGHDR and CDR2 SFDVKD. V lost 9 bases and J lost 9; bases outside the gene matches: 23. The DNA for the CDR3 is TGTGCCACCGCCCCCCTCACGTTAGCGGGAGAGGGCCAATTTGAGCAGTTCTTC. This translates into CATAPLTLAGEGQFEQFF.

The sample holds a few counts of this clonotype. The rearrangement joins TRBV5-1 to TRBJ2-1, with D perhaps TRBD1 (5 bases). Looked up from germline, CDR1 is SGHRS and CDR2 is YFSETQ. Trimming shortened V by 0 bases and J by 5 bases, and 15 bases separated the two germline ends. The CDR3 loop spans 16 amino acids. CDR3 sequence: CASSLGTGALNNEQFF. As DNA, the CDR3 is TGCGCCAGCAGCTTGGGAACAGGAGCCCTAAACAATGAGCAGTTCTTC.

In this sample, this clonotype turned up many times. This chain joins TRBV5-1 and TRBJ2-3; D is perhaps TRBD2 (6 bases). This CDR3 comprises 14 residues. V was cut by 4 bases and J by 0 bases, with 9 bases left in between. The germline gives CDR1 SGHRS, CDR2 YFSETQ. The CDR3 here is CASSTSGSTDTQYF. The DNA of the CDR3 is TGCGCCAGCAGCACGAGCGGGAGCACAGATACGCAGTATTTT.

V gene TRBV19 combines with J gene TRBJ2-7; 11 positions agree with TRBD2. The CDR3 loop spans 14 amino acids. With V trimmed by 8 bases and J by 3 bases, 6 bases remained unmatched. From germline, CDR1 is LNHDA and CDR2 SQIVND (reference sequence). The chain's CDR3 is CASATSGSFYEQYF. Here the CDR3 DNA reads TGTGCCAGTGCAACTAGCGGGAGTTTCTACGAGCAGTACTTC.

V is TRBV12-3 or TRBV12-4 and J is TRBJ1-5; D is uncertain. CDR3 length equals 16 residues. The V gene lost 6 bases and the J gene lost 2 bases, with 17 bases spanning the gap. CDR3 residues: CASSPYLSQGNQPQHF. Here the CDR3 DNA reads TGTGCCAGCAGCCCGTACTTGTCGCAGGGCAATCAGCCCCAGCATTTT.

This clonotype was detected only a few times. This rearrangement joins TRBV5-1 to TRBJ2-6; 8 bases map to TRBD1. The CDR3 has 16 amino acids. Germline loops: CDR1 SGHRS, CDR2 YFSETQ. Germline trimming cut 5 bases from V and 1 base from J; bases unmatched to any gene: 5. The CDR3: CASRLTGGSGANVLTF. The CDR3 DNA follows: TGCGCCAGCAGACTTACAGGGGGGTCTGGGGCCAACGTCCTGACTTTC. The variable domain in full, completed from reference TRBV5-1 and TRBJ2-6, reads KAGVTQTPRYLIKTRGQQVTLSCSPISGHRSVSWYQQTPGQGLQFLFEYFSETQRNKGNFPGRFSGRQFSNSRSEMNVSTLELGDSALYLCASRLTGGSGANVLTFGAGSRLTVL.

This clonotype occurred a few times. The CDR3 sequence: CASSLRAGKSTGELFF. CDR3 sequence (DNA): TGTGCCAGCAGTTTAAGGGCAGGGAAGAGCACCGGGGAGCTGTTTTTT. The chain combines TRBV12-3 or TRBV12-4 with TRBJ2-2, with TRBD1 as a possible D gene (5 bases). The germline V and J ends were trimmed by 2 bases and 4 bases, with 14 bases remaining between them. The CDR3 runs to 16 residues.

The CDR3 DNA reads as TGTGCCAGCAGCTTAGCCGGACAGGGCTATGGCTACACCTTC. Protein sequence: CASSLAGQGYGYTF. The J gene is TRBJ1-2, the V gene TRBV13, with 8 bases matching TRBD1. V shed 1 base and J 4 bases; nucleotides not matched to a gene: 2. This CDR3 spans 14 amino acids. Looked up from germline, CDR1 is PRHDT and CDR2 is FYEKMQ (reference sequence).

This clonotype has more than one count but fewer than ten. The chain uses TRBV20-1 and TRBJ2-7; TRBD2 matches at 8 bases. Germline CDR1 is DFQATT and CDR2 is SNEGSKA (reference sequence). The CDR3 contains 15 residues. V lost 1 base to trimming and J lost 3 bases; unmatched junction nucleotides: 8. CDR3 DNA sequence: TGCAGTGCTAGAGCTCTGGCGGGGGGCGACTACGAGCAGTACGTC. Translation: CSARALAGGDYEQYV.

In this sample, this clonotype turned up many times. The V gene is TRBV10-3, the J gene TRBJ1-5; D not certain. The CDR3 consists of 13 residues. The germline V and J ends were trimmed by 0 bases and 8 bases, with 8 bases remaining between them. Germline-derived CDR1 and CDR2 are ENHRY and SYGVKD. The chain's CDR3 is CAISESRLEPQHF. The CDR3 DNA is TGTGCCATCAGTGAGTCGAGGTTGGAGCCCCAGCATTTT.

This clonotype was picked up a small number of times. The chain employs TRBV7-9 and TRBJ2-7; D perhaps matches TRBD1 (5 bases). Trimming left V 3 bases short and J 4 bases short, with 13 bases between. There are 14 residues in the CDR3. Germline loops: CDR1 SEHNR, CDR2 FQNEAQ (reference sequence). The CDR3 spells CASSFQAGPYEQYV. CDR3 nucleotide sequence: TGTGCCAGCAGCTTTCAGGCAGGGCCGTACGAGCAGTACGTC.

The chain uses TRBV27 and TRBJ1-1; 9 positions agree with TRBD1. Germline V CDR1 and CDR2: MNHEY, SMNVEV (reference sequence). This CDR3 has 14 amino acids. Trimming cost V 8 bases and J 6 bases; bases outside gene matches: 10. The CDR3 here is CASLKWTGEPEAFF. CDR3 in DNA: TGTGCCAGCCTAAAATGGACAGGGGAGCCTGAAGCTTTCTTT.

The chain has TRBV6-1 and TRBJ2-7; a weak D match, TRBD1 (5 bases). This CDR3 has 12 amino acids. V was shortened by 4 bases and J by 3 bases, with 7 bases between the two germline ends. The germline CDR1 and CDR2 sequences are MNHNS and SASEGT. CDR3 protein: CASSGGLYEQYV. The CDR3 DNA reads as TGTGCCAGCAGTGGGGGCCTCTACGAGCAGTACGTC.

This clonotype appeared a few times. This sequence joins TRBV12-3 or TRBV12-4 and TRBJ2-7; 8 bases are a match to TRBD1. V lost 5 bases to trimming and J lost 2 bases; unmatched junction nucleotides: 8. The length of the CDR3 is 15 residues. The CDR3: CASSRRQGFPYEQYF. The CDR3 coding sequence is TGTGCCAGCAGTCGTAGACAGGGGTTCCCCTACGAGCAGTACTTC.

This clonotype was observed a few times. Here the CDR3 reads CSARTGWDGYTF. The DNA of the CDR3 is TGCAGTGCTAGGACAGGGTGGGATGGCTACACCTTC. The chain links TRBV20-1 to TRBJ1-2; 7 nucleotides line up with TRBD1. The CDR3 spans 12 residues. Germline V gene data show CDR1 as DFQATT and CDR2 as SNEGSKA (reference sequence). Germline trimming cut 3 bases from V and 6 bases from J; bases unmatched to any gene: 4.